The T cell receptor beta chain under discussion was sequenced for a study of response to subunit inactivated influenza vaccine. MiXCR, applied by TCRdb to the RT-PCR reads, yields one record per CDR3 protein. The sample carries 550,000 to 800,000 distinct CDR3 sequences, over 11% recorded once. This clonotype occurred many times. As yet, its antigen is unknown. The CDR3 spans 13 residues. V lost 4 bases and J 4 bases, leaving 10 bases between the germline ends. Per germline, CDR1 MDHEN and CDR2 SYDVKM. Points from the study as a whole: Each seasonal flu vaccination may recruit only limited new T cells, authors suggested.

This TCR was sampled from a man aged 50-60 years who received an inactivated influenza vaccine. The specimen was PBMCs from blood, collected around 15 days before vaccination. The genes are TRBV28 and TRBJ2-5; tentatively, D is TRBD1 (6 bases). As DNA, the CDR3 is TGTGCCAGCAGTTCCGGACAGCTAGAGACCCAGTACTTC. Amino acid sequence: CASSSGQLETQYF.